These T cell receptor beta chains were read from a single sample in a study of blood T cell repertoires in COVID-19. Clones were sequenced by immunoSEQ multiplex PCR, and TCRdb holds only the in-frame ones, with some missing. The sample lists 200,000 to 250,000 clones, roughly four fifths seen once, with roughly 7% in the top ten. Sequenced: peripheral blood. These receptors were taken from a woman of 80 years or more with COVID-19, enrolled during active disease. Each CDR3 is given with its conserved first and last residue. A D gene is named only where the DNA matches it firmly. The size of a clone is reported for some rows only, either as once, few or many, or as a class for expanded clones.

>.|.|TRBJ1-5|TRBV23-1
CASSQVQAFNQPQHF
TGCGCCAGCAGTCAGGTACAGGCTTTCAATCAGCCCCAGCATTTT
>.|.|TRBJ1-2|TRBV7-2
CASSGQLLGYTF
TGTGCCAGCAGCGGACAGCTGCTTGGCTACACCTTC
>.|.|TRBJ2-7|TRBV6-6
CASMRGSYEQYF
TGTGCCAGCATGAGAGGCTCCTACGAGCAGTACTTC
>.|few|TRBJ2-5|TRBV7-2
CASSPRLGWAETQYF
TGTGCCAGCAGCCCCAGACTAGGGTGGGCAGAGACCCAGTACTTC
>TRBD1|.|TRBJ1-1|TRBV6-5
CASSGPDRDTEAFF
TGTGCCAGCAGCGGACCGGACAGGGACACTGAAGCTTTCTTT
>.|.|TRBJ1-1|TRBV10-3
CAILSDSEAFF
TGTGCCATCCTCTCCGACTCTGAAGCTTTCTTT
>.|.|TRBJ1-2|TRBV12-3/TRBV12-4
CASSSSYGYTF
TGTGCCAGCAGTTCTAGCTATGGCTACACCTTC
>.|.|TRBJ1-1|TRBV7-8
CASTRDTPPNTEAFF
TGTGCCAGCACAAGGGACACACCTCCGAACACTGAAGCTTTCTTT
>.|.|TRBJ2-3|TRBV9
CASSVALPLPTDTQYF
TGTGCCAGCAGCGTAGCTCTCCCGCTACCCACAGATACGCAGTATTTT
>.|.|TRBJ1-1|TRBV7-9
CASSWGETTNTEAFF
TGTGCCAGCAGTTGGGGGGAGACCACGAACACTGAAGCTTTCTTT
>TRBD2|.|TRBJ2-7|TRBV6-2/TRBV6-3
CASSYTPSGLSYEQYF
TGTGCCAGCAGTTACACCCCTAGCGGCCTCTCCTACGAGCAGTACTTC
>.|.|TRBJ2-4|TRBV25-1
CASSGQEVAKNIQYF
TGTGCCAGCAGTGGACAGGAGGTAGCCAAAAACATTCAGTACTTC
>.|once|TRBJ1-2|TRBV2
CASSEEAGVYYGYTF
TGTGCCAGCAGTGAAGAGGCAGGTGTTTACTATGGCTACACCTTC
>.|.|TRBJ1-4|TRBV11-2
CASSRGTNEKLFF
TGTGCCAGCAGCCGCGGAACAAATGAAAAACTGTTTTTT
>.|.|TRBJ1-6|TRBV2
CASSEPSPLHF
TGTGCCAGCAGTGAACCGTCACCCCTCCACTTT
>.|once|TRBJ2-2|TRBV21-1
CATGVGGTVNTGELFF
TGTGCCACGGGAGTCGGTGGGACGGTAAACACCGGGGAGCTGTTTTTT
>TRBD1|once|TRBJ1-5|TRBV11-3
CASSAGHRDRTNQPQHF
TGTGCCAGCAGCGCTGGTCACCGGGACAGGACCAATCAGCCCCAGCATTTT
>.|.|TRBJ1-2|TRBV12-1
CASPLGRAPYGYTF
TGTGCCAGCCCGCTCGGCAGGGCCCCCTATGGCTACACCTTC
>.|.|TRBJ2-7|TRBV19
CASSIRDTSYEQYF
TGTGCCAGTAGTATCCGGGACACTTCCTACGAGCAGTACTTC
>.|.|TRBJ1-1|TRBV7-9
CASSFVGVWAFF
TGTGCCAGCAGCTTCGTCGGTGTTTGGGCTTTCTTT
>TRBD2|.|TRBJ2-3|TRBV15
CATSSLAGGTDTQYF
TGTGCCACCAGTAGCCTAGCGGGGGGCACAGATACGCAGTATTTT
>.|.|TRBJ2-3|TRBV5-1
CASSWGLGVGDTQYF
TGCGCCAGCAGCTGGGGCCTAGGCGTCGGAGATACGCAGTATTTT
>.|.|TRBJ1-5|TRBV21-1
CASSKENRGNNNQPQHF
TGTGCCAGCAGCAAAGAGAACAGGGGGAACAATAATCAGCCCCAGCATTTT
>TRBD1|.|TRBJ1-1|TRBV5-6
CASRRGQGRVEAFF
TGTGCCAGCAGACGGGGACAGGGAAGGGTGGAAGCTTTCTTT
>.|.|TRBJ1-2|TRBV9
CASSDTPYNYGYTF
TGTGCCAGCAGCGATACACCATATAACTATGGCTACACCTTC
>.|.|TRBJ1-5|TRBV19
CASSITHRQPQHF
TGTGCCAGTAGTATTACCCACAGGCAGCCCCAGCATTTT
>.|once|TRBJ1-5|TRBV27
CASSFVAPTDTSNQPQHF
TGTGCCAGCAGTTTCGTCGCGCCGACGGACACTAGCAATCAGCCCCAGCATTTT
>TRBD2|.|TRBJ2-1|TRBV28
CASSGGSTSGSSRNEQFF
TGTGCCAGCAGTGGGGGAAGTACTAGCGGGTCATCTCGCAATGAGCAGTTCTTC
>TRBD2|.|TRBJ2-3|TRBV7-9
CASRALAGGPSNTQYF
TGTGCCAGCCGTGCACTAGCGGGGGGGCCGAGTAATACGCAGTATTTT
>TRBD2|.|TRBJ2-2|TRBV7-6
CASSPGLAGLNTGELFF
TGTGCCAGCAGCCCGGGACTAGCGGGGCTGAACACCGGGGAGCTGTTTTTT
>.|once|TRBJ2-5|TRBV18
CASSPQINQETQYF
TGTGCCAGCTCACCCCAGATCAACCAAGAGACCCAGTACTTC
>.|once|TRBJ1-1|TRBV20-1
CSVPDFPKVFF
TGCAGTGTACCGGACTTCCCGAAGGTTTTCTTT
>.|.|TRBJ2-2|TRBV6-5
CASGLGGTDTGELFF
TGTGCCAGCGGCCTCGGAGGGACCGACACCGGGGAGCTGTTTTTT
>.|.|TRBJ1-1|TRBV3-1/TRBV3-2
CASSQASGNTEAFF
TGTGCCAGCAGCCAAGCTTCGGGGAACACTGAAGCTTTCTTT
>.|.|TRBJ1-4|TRBV6-6
CASSYSGTTTNEKLFF
TGTGCCAGCAGTTACTCGGGTACTACTACTAATGAAAAACTGTTTTTT
>.|.|TRBJ2-1|TRBV9
CASSNAEGSYNEQFF
TGTGCCAGCAGCAACGCGGAGGGCTCCTACAATGAGCAGTTCTTC
>TRBD1|once|TRBJ1-1|TRBV3-1/TRBV3-2
CASSHRSGGGGTEAFF
TGTGCCAGCAGCCATCGGTCAGGGGGTGGGGGTACTGAAGCTTTCTTT
>TRBD1|.|TRBJ1-6|TRBV2
CASVGTASSYNSPLHF
TGTGCCAGCGTCGGGACAGCGAGCTCCTATAATTCACCCCTCCACTTT
>.|.|TRBJ2-3|TRBV29-1
CSSQIRNTDTQYF
TGCAGCTCCCAAATCAGGAATACAGATACGCAGTATTTT
>TRBD1|.|TRBJ1-5|TRBV19
CASNQGVDNQPQHF
TGTGCCAGTAACCAGGGGGTGGATAATCAGCCCCAGCATTTT
>TRBD1|.|TRBJ2-7|TRBV25-1
CASSDGLGDSYEQYF
TGTGCCAGCAGTGATGGTCTTGGGGACAGTTACGAGCAGTACTTC
>.|.|TRBJ1-4|TRBV6-5
CASSRNRVEKLFF
TGTGCCAGCAGTCGGAACAGGGTTGAAAAACTGTTTTTT
>TRBD1|.|TRBJ1-4|TRBV5-1
CASSLESGGIEKLFF
TGCGCCAGCAGCTTGGAGTCAGGGGGCATTGAAAAACTGTTTTTT
>.|once|TRBJ1-3|TRBV6-5
CASRPRLSGNTIYF
TGTGCCAGCAGACCTCGACTCTCTGGAAACACCATATATTTT
>TRBD2|.|TRBJ2-7|TRBV6-1
CASSERRDPSGEQYF
TGTGCCAGCAGTGAACGCCGGGATCCTAGCGGAGAGCAGTACTTC
>.|.|TRBJ1-3|TRBV5-4
CASRLRQNGNTIYF
TGTGCCAGCAGACTCAGACAGAACGGAAACACCATATATTTT
>.|.|TRBJ1-2|TRBV6-1
CASSEAGHRGYTF
TGTGCCAGCAGTGAAGCGGGGCATCGGGGCTACACCTTC
>.|.|TRBJ1-1|TRBV6-5
CASSYSTGNTEAFF
TGTGCCAGCAGTTACTCGACTGGGAACACTGAAGCTTTCTTT